The 7 T cell receptor beta chains reported below all come from one sample, sequenced in a study of blood T cell repertoires in COVID-19 (dated by TCRdb to about 2020). Library preparation used the immunoSEQ multiplex PCR assay. Entries here come from immuneACCESS through TCRdb and include only in-frame sequences with V and J called. Some clones fail to appear in such tables; in the studies checked, an unresolved V gene covers under half of the shortfall, and the cause of the remainder is unknown. The sample yields roughly 150,000 clones; roughly 78% were counted once. The top ten constitute just over 6% of the sample. Sequences were obtained from PBMCs or T cells enriched from blood (not recorded which). These receptors came from a woman in her 50s who had recovered from COVID-19.

V gene TRBV7-3 combines with J gene TRBJ1-1, with 8 bases lining up with TRBD1. V lost 5 bases, J lost 4 bases, and 3 bases stayed unmatched. The length of the CDR3 is 13 residues. CDR1 is SGHTA, CDR2 FQGTGA, per germline. CDR3 loop: CASSATGGTEAFF. CDR3 nucleotide sequence: TGTGCCAGCAGCGCAACAGGGGGCACTGAAGCTTTCTTT. Drawing the rest from reference TRBV7-3 and TRBJ1-1, the complete variable domain is GAGVSQTPSNKVTEKGKYVELRCDPISGHTALYWYRQSLGQGPEFLIYFQGTGAADDSGLPNDRFFAVRPEGSVSTLKIQRTERGDSAVYLCASSATGGTEAFFGQGTRLTVV.

This chain connects TRBV1 to TRBJ2-2; TRBD1 was called by the table and not checked on the DNA. TRBV1 is reported as a pseudogene. The CDR3 loop spans 16 amino acids. The CDR3 is CTSSPPRQGKPGELFF. CDR3 nucleotides: TGCACCAGCAGCCCCCCCCGGCAGGGGAAACCCGGGGAGCTGTTTTTT.

V is TRBV4-1 and J is TRBJ1-1; the D gene is possibly TRBD1 (5 bases). The CDR3 loop spans 14 amino acids. Germline loops: CDR1 MGHRA, CDR2 YSYEKL. With 3 bases removed from V and 1 base from J, the gap between germline ends came to 9 bases. The CDR3 nucleotides are TGCGCCAGCAGCCATGGGACTGGGAACACTGAAGCTTTCTTT. It is translated as CASSHGTGNTEAFF.

The chain carries TRBV28 and TRBJ2-1; the D is unclear. V lost 3 bases and J 0 bases, leaving 9 bases between the germline ends. This CDR3 comprises 15 residues. The germline V gene encodes CDR1 MDHEN and CDR2 SYDVKM. The CDR3 region has the DNA TGTGCCAGCAGTTTTGGCCCAAGCTCCTACAATGAGCAGTTCTTC. Translated: CASSFGPSSYNEQFF.

The chain is built from TRBV9 and TRBJ2-7; TRBD2 matches at 8 bases. The CDR3 is made up of 16 amino acids. With 4 bases clipped from V and 4 bases from J, the junction kept 13 bases outside the gene matches. CDR1 and CDR2 from the germline V gene are SGDLS and YYNGEE. CDR3 nucleotide sequence: TGTGCCAGCAGCCACCTCAGCGGGGGAAGTTTTTACGAGCAGTACTTC. Its translation is CASSHLSGGSFYEQYF.

The CDR3 here is CASSVSGGSRDEQYF. Written as DNA, the CDR3 is TGTGCCAGCAGCGTTAGCGGGGGATCTCGAGACGAGCAGTACTTC. The J gene is TRBJ2-7, the V gene TRBV5-6, with 9 positions matching TRBD2. Per germline, CDR1 SGHDT and CDR2 YYEEEE. CDR3 length: 15 residues. V shed 4 bases, J shed 5 bases, and the junction held 10 bases outside the gene matches.

The chain combines TRBV18 with TRBJ2-7; tentatively, D is TRBD1 (5 bases). V dropped 6 bases and J dropped 7 bases, with 19 bases sitting between them. The CDR3 sequence is 14 residues long. From germline, CDR1 is KGHSH and CDR2 LQKENI. The CDR3 region has the DNA TGTGCCAGCTCTACAGTTACAGGTGCGAGGGAGCAGTACTTC. As protein: CASSTVTGAREQYF. Filled out from reference TRBV18 and TRBJ2-7, the complete variable domain reads NAGVMQNPRHLVRRRGQEARLRCSPMKGHSHVYWYRQLPEEGLKFMVYLQKENIIDESGMPKERFSAEFPKEGPSILRIQQVVRGDSAAYFCASSTVTGAREQYFGPGTRLTVT.